The 30 T cell receptor beta chains below come from one sample, sequenced in a study of cytomegalovirus exposure and HLA in healthy donors (dated 2017 in TCRdb). The library was generated by the immunoSEQ multiplex PCR assay. For the multiplex PCR, a mixture combining 60 forward primers for TCR Vbeta segments and 13 reverse primers for TCR Jbeta segments was used. TCRdb obtained this table from immuneACCESS and retained in-frame rearrangements with V and J assigned. These tables miss some clones; where compared with another copy, unresolved V genes account for less than half of the shortfall, and the remainder is unexplained. The sample records some 110,000 clones, roughly 73% of which are singletons. In total, the top ten clones hold 6.5% to 9.5% of the sample. Sequencing used PBMCs. The source of these receptors is a woman aged 40-49 years in good health and CMV-seropositive.

This sequence joins TRBV7-7 and TRBJ2-7; tentatively, D is TRBD2 (5 bases). Germline V gene sequence: CDR1 SSHAT, CDR2 FNYEAQ (reference sequence). Trimming removed 3 bases from V and 2 bases from J, with 14 bases in between. The CDR3 length is 15 residues. DNA for the CDR3: TGTGCCAGCAGCTTCCGGACTTCTTCCACCTACGAGCAGTACTTC. Protein product: CASSFRTSSTYEQYF.

The genes are TRBV7-9 and TRBJ2-4, with D maybe TRBD2 (6 bases). V was shortened by 4 bases and J by 1 base, with 11 bases between the two germline ends. CDR3 length equals 15 residues. Germline-derived CDR1 and CDR2 are SEHNR and FQNEAQ (reference sequence). CDR3 bases: TGTGCCAGCAGCTCGACTAGTCTTGCCAAAAACATTCAGTACTTC. Translated: CASSSTSLAKNIQYF. The full variable domain, in which reference TRBV7-9 and TRBJ2-4 provide the parts outside the CDR3, is DTGVSQNPRHKITKRGQNVTFRCDPISEHNRLYWYRQTLGQGPEFLTYFQNEAQLEKSRLLSDRFSAERPKGSFSTLEIQRTEQGDSAMYLCASSSTSLAKNIQYFGAGTRLSVL.

This clone was seen a few times. The genes are TRBV14 and TRBJ2-1; 10 nucleotides agree with TRBD1. V trimming: 3 bases; J trimming: 11 bases; junction bases outside the gene matches: 4. The CDR3 runs 13 residues. Germline loops: CDR1 SGHDN, CDR2 FVKESK. As DNA, the CDR3 is TGTGCCAGCAGCCAGGACAGGGGGAACCAGCAGTTCTTC. This codes for CASSQDRGNQQFF.

The V gene is TRBV29-1, the J gene TRBJ1-1; D ambiguous. The CDR3 loop spans 14 amino acids. CDR1 and CDR2 from the germline V gene are SQVTM and ANQGSEA. CDR3 loop: CSAFGPLPGTEAFF. The CDR3 nucleotides are TGCAGTGCCTTCGGTCCGCTCCCGGGGACTGAAGCTTTCTTT.

The rearrangement links TRBV5-1 to TRBJ1-2; D is unclear. The germline V gene encodes CDR1 SGHRS and CDR2 YFSETQ. CDR3 size: 12 residues. Trimming stripped 1 base from V and 8 bases from J, with 9 bases between. The CDR3 spells CASSLIGEGYTF. The CDR3 nucleotides are TGCGCCAGCAGCTTGATTGGGGAGGGCTACACCTTC.

The chain joins TRBV15 to TRBJ2-7, with D uncertain. CDR3 length: 13 residues. V was trimmed by 1 base and J by 7 bases, leaving 11 bases between them. The germline gives CDR1 LNHNV, CDR2 YYDKDF (reference sequence). CDR3 sequence: CATSRGPLKEQYF. DNA for the CDR3: TGTGCCACCAGCAGAGGGCCGTTAAAGGAGCAGTACTTC.

The chain is built from TRBV7-6 and TRBJ2-3, with D tentatively TRBD2 (6 bases). The germline V gene has CDR1 SGHVS and CDR2 FNYEAQ. This CDR3 contains 14 residues. The V and J ends lost 3 bases and 3 bases respectively, with 10 bases between them. As DNA, the CDR3 is TGTGCCAGCAGCTTTGTGGGGGGAACAGATACGCAGTATTTT. This translates into CASSFVGGTDTQYF.

The chain is built from TRBV28 and TRBJ2-5, with TRBD1 matching 8 bases. The J call may be faulty, since TRBJ2-7 better matches the DNA end. CDR1 is MDHEN and CDR2 is SYDVKM in the germline V gene. The CDR3 contains 14 residues. Written as DNA, the CDR3 is TGTGCCAGCAGTTTCCCAGGGGGCTACTACGAGCAGTACTTC. This translates into CASSFPGGYYEQYF.

This chain uses TRBV6-5 with TRBJ1-4, with 10 nucleotides matching TRBD1. The germline gives CDR1 MNHEY, CDR2 SVGAGI. The CDR3 consists of 14 residues. The J segment lost 8 bases and the V segment lost 6 bases, leaving 6 bases of the junction unmatched. The CDR3 region has the DNA TGTGCCAGCAGGAGGGACAGGGGTTGGGAAAAACTGTTTTTT. This sequence encodes CASRRDRGWEKLFF.

This chain links TRBV4-1 with TRBJ2-1, with 12 positions matching TRBD2. Per the germline V gene, CDR1 is MGHRA and CDR2 is YSYEKL. Trimming took 4 bases from V and 3 from J; bases not matched to a gene: 4. This CDR3 comprises 16 residues. CDR3 sequence reads: CASSPWTSGIYNEQFF. The CDR3, as DNA: TGCGCCAGCAGCCCTTGGACTAGCGGGATCTACAATGAGCAGTTCTTC.

The chain links TRBV11-1 to TRBJ2-5; TRBD2 is a possible D gene (6 bases). The CDR3 has 13 amino acids. Trimming pared 5 bases from V and 1 base from J, leaving 8 bases between. Germline lookup yields CDR1 SGHAT and CDR2 FQDESV (reference sequence). CDR3 residues: CASSPGGQETQYF. The CDR3 nucleotides are TGTGCCAGCAGCCCCGGGGGCCAAGAGACCCAGTACTTC.

The rearrangement joins TRBV7-2 to TRBJ2-5; 10 positions match TRBD2. The CDR3 consists of 16 residues. J was trimmed by 7 bases and V by 3 bases; bases with no gene match: 11. Per germline, CDR1 SGHTA and CDR2 FQGNSA. CDR3 DNA: TGTGCCAGCAGCTTTTATGGAGGTGCTAGCGGGAGGACCCAGTACTTC. Protein: CASSFYGGASGRTQYF.

The genes are TRBV7-2 and TRBJ2-7; 12 bases are a match to TRBD2. This CDR3 is built from 18 residues. J was trimmed by 6 bases and V by 5 bases; bases with no gene match: 17. CDR1 SGHTA and CDR2 FQGNSA come from the germline V gene. The CDR3 DNA reads as TGTGCCAGCAGCCAGGGACTAGCGGGTAATATGGCAATGGGCGAGCAGTACTTC. Translation gives CASSQGLAGNMAMGEQYF.

This chain uses TRBV2 with TRBJ2-6; D gene unclear. The germline V and J ends were trimmed by 3 bases and 0 bases, with 3 bases remaining between them. CDR1 and CDR2 from the germline V gene are SNHLY and FYNNEI. This CDR3 has 14 residues. CDR3 sequence: CASSDSSGANVLTF. The CDR3 nucleotides read TGTGCCAGCAGTGACAGCTCTGGGGCCAACGTCCTGACTTTC.

A single count supports this clone. V gene TRBV7-9 combines with J gene TRBJ2-7; 9 bases line up with TRBD1. The ends lost 3 bases at V and 2 bases at J; junction bases unmatched: 5. CDR1 SEHNR and CDR2 FQNEAQ come from the germline V gene (reference sequence). This CDR3 spans 15 amino acids. CDR3 nucleotides: TGTGCCAGCAGCTTCAGGACAGGGGAGCCCTACGAGCAGTACTTC. It specifies CASSFRTGEPYEQYF.

This chain uses TRBV29-1 with TRBJ2-7; a weak D match, TRBD1 (8 bases). V lost 4 bases to trimming and J lost 4 bases, with 17 bases between them. CDR3 length: 14 amino acids. Looked up from germline, CDR1 is SQVTM and CDR2 is ANQGSEA. CDR3 loop: CSVGETGGGYEQYF. CDR3 coding DNA: TGCAGCGTTGGAGAAACAGGGGGGGGTTACGAGCAGTACTTC.

This chain connects TRBV7-9 to TRBJ2-2; D gene unclear. This CDR3 region has 12 residues. In germline, CDR1 is SEHNR, CDR2 FQNEAQ (reference sequence). Trimming pared 1 base from V and 5 bases from J, leaving 2 bases between. As DNA, the CDR3 is TGTGCCAGCAGCTTAGTAACCGGGGAGCTGTTTTTT. Protein product: CASSLVTGELFF. The whole variable domain, filled in from reference TRBV7-9 and TRBJ2-2, reads DTGVSQNPRHKITKRGQNVTFRCDPISEHNRLYWYRQTLGQGPEFLTYFQNEAQLEKSRLLSDRFSAERPKGSFSTLEIQRTEQGDSAMYLCASSLVTGELFFGEGSRLTVL.

This sequence joins TRBV5-8 and TRBJ2-5; TRBD2 matches at 11 bases. Germline V gene sequence: CDR1 SGHTS, CDR2 YDEGEE. This CDR3 is 16 amino acids long. J lost 5 bases, V lost 3 bases, and 9 bases had no gene match. In DNA form, the CDR3 reads TGTGCCAGCAGCTCTAGACTAGCGGGGAGGTGGGAGACCCAGTACTTC. Translation: CASSSRLAGRWETQYF.

This clone was counted between two and nine times. The V and J genes are TRBV5-1 and TRBJ1-5; D uncertain. From germline, CDR1 is SGHRS and CDR2 YFSETQ. Trimming took off 6 bases at V and 6 bases at J, with 13 bases between the two ends. The CDR3 is made up of 13 amino acids. In DNA, the CDR3 is TGCGCCAGCAAGGCAGGCCCAACTCAGCCCCAGCATTTT. Translation: CASKAGPTQPQHF.

The CDR3 region is CASSLPTRQQTQYF. CDR3 nucleotide sequence: TGTGCCAGCAGTCTACCGACGAGACAACAGACCCAGTACTTC. The J gene is TRBJ2-5, the V gene TRBV27; D is ambiguous. In germline, CDR1 is MNHEY, CDR2 SMNVEV (reference sequence). CDR3 length: 14 amino acids. V lost 5 bases and J lost 6, with 16 bases in between.

In its sample, this clone was seen once. The rearrangement joins TRBV5-1 to TRBJ2-7; D may be TRBD2 (6 bases). The germline CDR1 and CDR2 sequences are SGHRS and YFSETQ. The ends were cut back, 4 bases at V and 6 bases at J, with 17 bases in the middle. This CDR3 spans 14 amino acids. DNA for the CDR3: TGCGCCAGCAGCCCTCAAGGAGGGGTGGGCGAGCAGTACTTC. Residues: CASSPQGGVGEQYF.

CDR3 sequence (DNA): TGTGCCAGCAGCGTAGGCCCGGGACAGTTCTACGAGCAGTACTTC. Its protein is CASSVGPGQFYEQYF. The V gene is TRBV9, the J gene TRBJ2-7; 7 bases map to TRBD1. This CDR3 has 15 amino acids. J was trimmed by 3 bases and V by 0 bases; bases with no gene match: 6. Germline CDR1 reads SGDLS; CDR2 reads YYNGEE.

The J gene is TRBJ2-7, the V gene TRBV7-9, with D perhaps matching TRBD1 (6 bases). V was clipped by 4 bases and J by 3 bases, with 10 bases between them. Per the germline V gene, CDR1 is SEHNR and CDR2 is FQNEAQ (reference sequence). The CDR3 has 13 residues. The CDR3 region is CASSWGQYYEQYF. The CDR3 nucleotides are TGTGCCAGCAGCTGGGGACAATACTACGAGCAGTACTTC.

The V call is TRBV7-9, the J call TRBJ1-3; D remains ambiguous. The CDR3 runs to 15 residues. V gave up 4 bases and J gave up 3 bases, with 13 bases separating them. CDR1 and CDR2 from the germline V gene are SEHNR and FQNEAQ (reference sequence). DNA of the CDR3: TGTGCCAGCAGCTACGCGGGGAGTTATGGAAACACCATATATTTT. Its protein is CASSYAGSYGNTIYF.

The V gene is TRBV6-1, the J gene TRBJ2-1; D possibly corresponds to TRBD1 (6 bases). Trimming cost V 6 bases and J 2 bases, with 8 bases left between them. Germline V CDR1 and CDR2: MNHNS, SASEGT. The CDR3 totals 13 residues. CDR3 sequence reads: CASSWGPYNEQFF. The CDR3 coding sequence is TGTGCCAGCAGCTGGGGGCCCTACAATGAGCAGTTCTTC.

The chain recombines TRBV21-1 with TRBJ2-5; TRBD2, as called in the table, went unchecked against the DNA. TRBV21-1 is a listed pseudogene. CDR3 length: 19 amino acids. CDR3 protein: CASSKNRLAGGRPQETQYF. The CDR3 bases are TGTGCCAGCAGCAAAAACCGACTAGCGGGAGGCAGACCCCAAGAGACCCAGTACTTC.

This clone has a handful of counts. V is TRBV4-1 and J is TRBJ2-1; D is perhaps TRBD2 (5 bases). Deletions cut 4 bases from V and 6 bases from J, with 19 bases between. CDR1 MGHRA and CDR2 YSYEKL come from the germline V gene. The CDR3 runs 16 residues. The CDR3 DNA follows: TGCGCCAGCAGCCCCGAAGCGGTCGGGCGCCCCAATGAGCAGTTCTTC. It translates to CASSPEAVGRPNEQFF.

The rearrangement joins TRBV6-5 to TRBJ1-5; 7 positions agree with TRBD1. Germline V gives CDR1 MNHEY, CDR2 SVGAGI. The CDR3 runs to 15 residues. V was clipped by 6 bases and J by 9 bases; unmatched bases: 14. This chain's CDR3 is CASRRSGQPLWPQHF. The CDR3 nucleotides are TGTGCCAGCAGAAGATCGGGACAGCCTTTATGGCCCCAGCATTTT.

V gene TRBV9 combines with J gene TRBJ1-3; weak D call: TRBD1 (6 bases). Looked up from germline, CDR1 is SGDLS and CDR2 is YYNGEE. The V gene lost 4 bases and the J gene lost 6 bases, with 17 bases spanning the gap. This CDR3 is 15 amino acids long. The CDR3: CASSPGTLATNTIYF. The CDR3 DNA is TGTGCCAGCAGCCCCGGGACATTAGCGACAAACACCATATATTTT.

In its sample, this clone was seen a few times. The chain recombines TRBV5-1 with TRBJ1-2, with 9 nucleotides matching TRBD1. The V segment lost 1 base and the J segment 3 bases; nucleotides outside the gene matches: 4. There are 15 residues in the CDR3. CDR1 is SGHRS and CDR2 is YFSETQ in the germline V gene. This CDR3 reads CASSLITGGDYGYTF. In DNA, the CDR3 is TGCGCCAGCAGCTTGATCACAGGGGGCGACTATGGCTACACCTTC.